The present TCR beta chain was sequenced within a study of T cell repertoires in cytomegalovirus infection. TCRdb processed the reads anew with MiXCR; each CDR3 protein has one entry. This table holds approximately 390,000 distinct CDR3 sequences, about 32% found once. Germline V gene data show CDR1 as LGHNA and CDR2 as YSLEER. The CDR3 runs to 16 residues. V lost 4 bases and J lost 4, with 18 bases in between. About this clonotype: Its antigen is not known.

The sequencing here drew on cultured PBMCs, taken from culture after CMV antigen stimulation. The V gene is TRBV4-3, the J gene TRBJ2-3; perhaps TRBD2 as D (6 bases). This TCR was sampled from a human donor in good health (CMV status not recorded). Some clones in this sample may be carry-over from other donors' samples. CDR3 in amino acids: CASSRGRRVRADTQYF. CDR3 DNA sequence: TGCGCCAGCAGCCGGGGACGGAGGGTTCGTGCAGATACGCAGTATTTT.